A selection of T cell receptor beta chains follows, all from one sample in a study of shared clonotypes between healthy human individuals. Libraries were prepared by immunoSEQ multiplex PCR; TCRdb keeps only in-frame clonotypes and omits some of them. The top ten clones hold approximately 0.38% of a sample with under 1,900,000 clones, around 98.5% of them seen once. Sequenced sample: naive CD4+ T cells sorted from blood. Source of these receptors: a man younger than 40 in good health. Both conserved end residues are part of each CDR3. D genes are given only for firm matches. Rows give clone size only sometimes, using once, few, many, or a class for an expanded clone.

CDR3nt	CDR3aa	j_gene	v_gene	d_gene	abundance
TGTGCCAGCAGGCAAGCCGTTTCCCGGGACAGTGGGACGAACACTGAAGCTTTCTTT	CASRQAVSRDSGTNTEAFF	TRBJ1-1	TRBV7-9	TRBD1	-
TGTGCCAGCAGCGTAGACCCTCCAGGGGGGTCCTACAATGAGCAGTTCTTC	CASSVDPPGGSYNEQFF	TRBJ2-1	TRBV9	-	-
TGTGCCAGCAGCTCTACTTCTCGAGCGGGAGGTACCTACGAGCAGTACTTC	CASSSTSRAGGTYEQYF	TRBJ2-7	TRBV7-2	TRBD2	-
TGTGCCAGCAGTTACACGGAGGGGTACACTGAAGCTTTCTTT	CASSYTEGYTEAFF	TRBJ1-1	TRBV6-5	-	once
TGTGCCAGCAGCGTCGACCCCGGGACCCGGAGCTCCTACGAGCAGTACTTC	CASSVDPGTRSSYEQYF	TRBJ2-7	TRBV9	-	-
TGTGCCAGCAGCCTCCGGGACAGAGTTAGTGGGTTCAATGAGCAGTTCTTC	CASSLRDRVSGFNEQFF	TRBJ2-1	TRBV7-8	TRBD1	-
TGCGCCAGCAGCATAGGGACAGGCCAAGAGACCCAGTACTTC	CASSIGTGQETQYF	TRBJ2-5	TRBV5-1	TRBD1	-
TGTGCCAGCTCACCACCGTCAGGGCCGAAGAACACTGAAGCTTTCTTT	CASSPPSGPKNTEAFF	TRBJ1-1	TRBV18	-	-
TGTGCCAGCAGCCCCCGAGTCGGGGGAGAGACCCAGTACTTC	CASSPRVGGETQYF	TRBJ2-5	TRBV14	-	-
TGTGCCACCAGCCGCTACCCGTTAGCGGGAGGGCCCGGGGCAGATACGCAGTATTTT	CATSRYPLAGGPGADTQYF	TRBJ2-3	TRBV15	TRBD2	-
TGTGCCAGCAGCCCGACAGGGGGCGGCGAGCAGTACTTC	CASSPTGGGEQYF	TRBJ2-7	TRBV11-2	TRBD1	-
TGTGCCAGCAGCTTAGTTTATGGGGGTGAGCAGTTCTTC	CASSLVYGGEQFF	TRBJ2-1	TRBV11-3	-	-
TGTGCCACCAGCAGAGACAGGAGCTCCTACAATGAGCAGTTCTTC	CATSRDRSSYNEQFF	TRBJ2-1	TRBV15	-	-
TGCGCCAGCACTACTCGGGCAGGGGATGAAAAACTGTTTTTT	CASTTRAGDEKLFF	TRBJ1-4	TRBV5-1	-	-
TGTGCCAGCAGCGTAGGTATTCGACAGGGATATGGCTACACCTTC	CASSVGIRQGYGYTF	TRBJ1-2	TRBV9	TRBD1	-
TGTGCCAGCAGAGCTGGCAGGAACGTCCCTTCCTACGAGCAGTACTTC	CASRAGRNVPSYEQYF	TRBJ2-7	TRBV5-5	-	-
TGTGCCAGCAGCCTCCAGGGGGCGAACACCGGGGAGCTGTTTTTT	CASSLQGANTGELFF	TRBJ2-2	TRBV5-4	TRBD1	-
TGCGCCAGCAGCTTGGGACAACAAACCTACGAGCAGTACTTC	CASSLGQQTYEQYF	TRBJ2-7	TRBV5-1	-	-
TGTGCCAGCAGCTCGTACTCCGGGACCGGGGGGCAGTTCTTC	CASSSYSGTGGQFF	TRBJ2-1	TRBV7-2	-	-
TGTGCCAGCTCATCTGACAGCACAGATACGCAGTATTTT	CASSSDSTDTQYF	TRBJ2-3	TRBV18	-	-
TGTGCCAGCATCGGGACAGGGGCCATCTACGAGCAGTACTTC	CASIGTGAIYEQYF	TRBJ2-7	TRBV28	TRBD1	-
TGCGCCAGCAGCCTCGACCAGGGGTTGAGAACTGAAGCTTTCTTT	CASSLDQGLRTEAFF	TRBJ1-1	TRBV4-3	-	-
TGTGCCAGCAGCGTTGGGGGAAATGGGGCCAACGTCCTGACTTTC	CASSVGGNGANVLTF	TRBJ2-6	TRBV9	-	-
TGCGCCAGCAGCCAAGATCGGCCTAGCCGGGAGCTGTTTTTT	CASSQDRPSRELFF	TRBJ2-2	TRBV4-3	-	-
TGTGCCAGCAGCTCCCCCGGGACAGGGGGGACAGATACGCAGTATTTT	CASSSPGTGGTDTQYF	TRBJ2-3	TRBV25-1	TRBD1	-
TGTGCCAGCAGGGAACCCGGACAGTTATTCTACGAGCAGTACTTC	CASREPGQLFYEQYF	TRBJ2-7	TRBV28	-	-
TGCGCCAGCAGTCAATGGGGACAGGGAAAACAGCCCCAGCATTTT	CASSQWGQGKQPQHF	TRBJ1-5	TRBV23-1	TRBD1	-
TGTGCCAGCACCCCAACTTGGGTTGGGAATGAGCAGTTCTTC	CASTPTWVGNEQFF	TRBJ2-1	TRBV9	-	-
TGTGCCAGCTCACCTAATTACGGTCAGGGGGCCTCCTACGAGCAGTACTTC	CASSPNYGQGASYEQYF	TRBJ2-7	TRBV18	TRBD1	-
TGTGCCAGCAGCTCTGGATCTACAGGGAATGAGCAGTTCTTC	CASSSGSTGNEQFF	TRBJ2-1	TRBV7-3	-	-
TGTGCCAGCAGCTTGGTCGGGCAGGGTCAAGAGACCCAGTACTTC	CASSLVGQGQETQYF	TRBJ2-5	TRBV5-5	-	-
TGCGCCAGCCGGGATGGGTTAACCGGGGAGCTGTTTTTT	CASRDGLTGELFF	TRBJ2-2	TRBV10-1	-	-
TGTGCCAGCAGCCAAGTATCCCGGGGCTACACCTTC	CASSQVSRGYTF	TRBJ1-2	TRBV14	-	-
TGTGCCAGCAGCTTGTTGCCCGGACATTTCTCTGGAAACACCATATATTTT	CASSLLPGHFSGNTIYF	TRBJ1-3	TRBV5-6	-	-
TGTGCCAGCAGCTTAGATCATTGGCTCGCGGGAGAGGGAAACTCCTACGAGCAGTACTTC	CASSLDHWLAGEGNSYEQYF	TRBJ2-7	TRBV11-2	TRBD2	-
TGTGCCATCAGTGTTCTGTACGCAGATACGCAGTATTTT	CAISVLYADTQYF	TRBJ2-3	TRBV10-3	-	-
TGCGCCAGCAGCTTGGCCTCAGGGAAAAATGGAAACACCATATATTTT	CASSLASGKNGNTIYF	TRBJ1-3	TRBV5-1	-	-
TGTGCCAGCAGCTTGGACATCGGGGGGAAGTTCTTC	CASSLDIGGKFF	TRBJ2-1	TRBV5-8	TRBD2	-
TGTGCCAGCAGTTACGGGACTAGCGGGAGAAACGAGCAGTACTTC	CASSYGTSGRNEQYF	TRBJ2-7	TRBV6-5	TRBD2	-
TGTGCCAGCTCAATCACTTGGGCTAGCGGGAGCGATGAGCAGTTCTTC	CASSITWASGSDEQFF	TRBJ2-1	TRBV18	TRBD2	-
TGTGCCAGCAGTTACCTACAGGGGGCGGCAGTCTATGGCTACACCTTC	CASSYLQGAAVYGYTF	TRBJ1-2	TRBV6-6	TRBD1	-
TGTGCCAGCAGCTCACGGGAGTACAATGAGCAGTTCTTC	CASSSREYNEQFF	TRBJ2-1	TRBV7-6	-	-
TGTGCCAGCTCCGTAAAAATTCGGGACAGAACCTACGAGCAGTACTTC	CASSVKIRDRTYEQYF	TRBJ2-7	TRBV18	TRBD1	once
TGTGCCAGCAGCTTAGCCTCTTTGATTGCCTACGAGCAGTACTTC	CASSLASLIAYEQYF	TRBJ2-7	TRBV7-2	-	-
TGTGCCAGCAGTTACGGGGACACCTCCTACGAGCAGTACTTC	CASSYGDTSYEQYF	TRBJ2-7	TRBV6-6	-	-
TGTGCCAGCACCCCGCGTGGGCTAGCGAGAAGGGCGAACACCGGGGAGCTGTTTTTT	CASTPRGLARRANTGELFF	TRBJ2-2	TRBV28	-	-
TGTGCCAGCAGCCAAGAGGGACTAGCGGGAGTTGAGCAGTACTTC	CASSQEGLAGVEQYF	TRBJ2-7	TRBV4-2	TRBD2	-
TGTGCCAGCAGCCCCGAGGAGTTCGTGGAGACCCAGTACTTC	CASSPEEFVETQYF	TRBJ2-5	TRBV7-9	-	-
TGTGCCAGCAGTTACTCAGGCCCGGTGGTGCAGTACTTC	CASSYSGPVVQYF	TRBJ2-7	TRBV6-5	-	-
TGTGCCAGCAGTTTTTGGACAGCAACCTCTGGGGCCAACGTCCTGACTTTC	CASSFWTATSGANVLTF	TRBJ2-6	TRBV28	-	-